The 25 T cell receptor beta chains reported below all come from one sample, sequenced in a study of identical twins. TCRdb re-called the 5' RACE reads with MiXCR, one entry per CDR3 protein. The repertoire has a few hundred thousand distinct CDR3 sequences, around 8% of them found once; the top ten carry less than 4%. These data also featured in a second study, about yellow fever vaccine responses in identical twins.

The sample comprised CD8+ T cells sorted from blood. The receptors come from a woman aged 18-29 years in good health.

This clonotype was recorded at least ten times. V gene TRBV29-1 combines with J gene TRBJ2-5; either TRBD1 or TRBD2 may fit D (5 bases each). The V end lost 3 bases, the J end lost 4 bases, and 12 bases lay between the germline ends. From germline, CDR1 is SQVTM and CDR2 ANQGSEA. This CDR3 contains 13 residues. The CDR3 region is CSVDPGRRETQYF. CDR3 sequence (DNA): TGCAGCGTTGACCCGGGGCGGCGAGAGACCCAGTACTTC.

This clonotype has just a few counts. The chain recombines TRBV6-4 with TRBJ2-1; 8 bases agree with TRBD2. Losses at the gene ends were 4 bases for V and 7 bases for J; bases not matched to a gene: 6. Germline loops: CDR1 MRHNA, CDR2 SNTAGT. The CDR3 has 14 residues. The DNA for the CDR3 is TGTGCCAGCAGTGGAGCGGGGGCTATGAATGAGCAGTTCTTC. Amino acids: CASSGAGAMNEQFF.

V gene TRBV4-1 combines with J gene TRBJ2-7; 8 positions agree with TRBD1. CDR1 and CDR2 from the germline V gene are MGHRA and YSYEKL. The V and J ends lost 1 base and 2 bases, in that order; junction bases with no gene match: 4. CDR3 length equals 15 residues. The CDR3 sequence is CASSQAGQGPYEQYF. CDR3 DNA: TGCGCCAGCAGCCAAGCCGGACAGGGCCCCTACGAGCAGTACTTC.

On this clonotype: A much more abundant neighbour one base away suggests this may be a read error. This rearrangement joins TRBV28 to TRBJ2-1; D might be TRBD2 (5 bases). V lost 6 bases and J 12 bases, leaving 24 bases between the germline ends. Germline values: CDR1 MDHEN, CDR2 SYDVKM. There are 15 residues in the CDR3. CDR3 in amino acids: CASRPLGERNHVQFF. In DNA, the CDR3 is TGTGCCAGCAGACCCCTCGGGGAGCGGAATCATGTGCAGTTCTTC.

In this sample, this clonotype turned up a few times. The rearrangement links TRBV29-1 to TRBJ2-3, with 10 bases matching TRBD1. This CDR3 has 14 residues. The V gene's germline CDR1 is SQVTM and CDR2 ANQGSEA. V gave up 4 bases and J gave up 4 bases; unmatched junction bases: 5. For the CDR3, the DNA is TGCAGCGTTGCGGGACAGGGGTGGCCAGATACGCAGTATTTT. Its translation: CSVAGQGWPDTQYF.

CDR3 sequence (DNA): TGTGCCAGCAGCCCCGATATTACAGGTTCACCCCTCCACTTT. Translated, it gives CASSPDITGSPLHF. This sequence joins TRBV7-2 and TRBJ1-6; maybe TRBD1 (5 bases). Trimming took 5 bases from V and 9 from J, leaving 14 bases between them. In germline, CDR1 is SGHTA, CDR2 FQGNSA. CDR3 length: 14 amino acids.

The CDR3 here is CASSLRGLAGEITYNEQFF. DNA of the CDR3: TGTGCCAGCAGCCTGAGGGGACTAGCGGGGGAGATAACCTACAATGAGCAGTTCTTC. This rearrangement joins TRBV11-2 to TRBJ2-1; 14 bases match TRBD2. The CDR3 runs to 19 residues. CDR1 SGHAT and CDR2 FQNNGV come from the germline V gene. After removal of 5 bases from V and 2 bases from J, the junction contained 11 bases not matched to a gene.

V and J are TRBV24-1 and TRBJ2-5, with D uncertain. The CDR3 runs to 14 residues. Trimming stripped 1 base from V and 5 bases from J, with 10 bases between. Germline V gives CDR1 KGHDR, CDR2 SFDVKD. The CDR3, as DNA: TGTGCCACCAGTGATTTCTGGGATGGGGAGACCCAGTACTTC. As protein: CATSDFWDGETQYF.

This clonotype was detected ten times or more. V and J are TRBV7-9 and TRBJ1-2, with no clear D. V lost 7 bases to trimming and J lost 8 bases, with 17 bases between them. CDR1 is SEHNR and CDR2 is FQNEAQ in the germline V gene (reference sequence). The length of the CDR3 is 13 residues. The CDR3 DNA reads TGTGCCAGCACCCCCCCGGGTGAAGGGGGCTACACCTTC. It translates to CASTPPGEGGYTF.

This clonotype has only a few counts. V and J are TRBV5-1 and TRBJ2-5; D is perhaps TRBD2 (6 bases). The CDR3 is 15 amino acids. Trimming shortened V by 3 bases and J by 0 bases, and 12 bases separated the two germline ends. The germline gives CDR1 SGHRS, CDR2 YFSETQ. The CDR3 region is CASSSEREDQETQYF. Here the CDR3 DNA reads TGCGCCAGCAGCTCCGAGAGGGAGGACCAAGAGACCCAGTACTTC.

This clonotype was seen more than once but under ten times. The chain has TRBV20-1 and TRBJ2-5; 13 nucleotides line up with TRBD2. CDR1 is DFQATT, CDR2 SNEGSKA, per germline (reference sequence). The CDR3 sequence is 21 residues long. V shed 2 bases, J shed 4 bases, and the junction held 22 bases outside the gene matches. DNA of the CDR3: TGCAGTGCTAGATTGACAGGAGAAGGACTAGCGGGAGTAGTGGGTCGAGAGACCCAGTACTTC. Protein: CSARLTGEGLAGVVGRETQYF.

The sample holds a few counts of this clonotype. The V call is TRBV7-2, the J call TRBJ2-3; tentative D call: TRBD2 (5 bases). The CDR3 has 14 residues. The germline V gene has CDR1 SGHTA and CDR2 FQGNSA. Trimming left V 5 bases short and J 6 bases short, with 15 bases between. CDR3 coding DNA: TGTGCCAGCAGCGAAGAGGGCGGGCGGGATACGCAGTATTTT. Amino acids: CASSEEGGRDTQYF.

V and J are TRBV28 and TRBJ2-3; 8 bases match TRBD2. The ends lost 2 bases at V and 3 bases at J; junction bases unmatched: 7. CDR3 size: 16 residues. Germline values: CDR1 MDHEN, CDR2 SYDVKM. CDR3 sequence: CASSLGSGSLTDTQYF. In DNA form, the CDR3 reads TGTGCCAGCAGTTTAGGGAGCGGGAGTTTGACAGATACGCAGTATTTT.

CDR3 bases: TGCGCCAGCAGCCAAGTGTGGGCAGAGACCCAGTACTTC. Protein: CASSQVWAETQYF. The chain uses TRBV4-1 and TRBJ2-5; D call uncertain. The germline CDR1 and CDR2 sequences are MGHRA and YSYEKL. The CDR3 is 13 amino acids. Trimming removed 1 base at V and 4 bases at J, with 7 bases between.

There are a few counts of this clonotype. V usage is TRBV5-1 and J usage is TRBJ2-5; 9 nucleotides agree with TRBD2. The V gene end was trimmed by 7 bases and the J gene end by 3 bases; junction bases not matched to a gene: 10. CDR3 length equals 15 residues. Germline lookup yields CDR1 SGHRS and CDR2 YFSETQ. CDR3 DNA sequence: TGCGCCAGCGCCCCGGTAGTAGCGGGGGAAGAGACCCAGTACTTC. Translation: CASAPVVAGEETQYF.

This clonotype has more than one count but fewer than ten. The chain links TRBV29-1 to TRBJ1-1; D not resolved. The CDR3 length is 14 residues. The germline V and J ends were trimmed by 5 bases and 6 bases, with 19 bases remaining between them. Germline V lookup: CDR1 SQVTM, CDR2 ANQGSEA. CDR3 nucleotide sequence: TGCAGCGTTCAAGCGTGGGGAGGTGGGCCTGAAGCTTTCTTT. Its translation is CSVQAWGGGPEAFF. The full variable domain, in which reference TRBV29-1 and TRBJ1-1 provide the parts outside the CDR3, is SAVISQKPSRDICQRGTSLTIQCQVDSQVTMMFWYRQQPGQSLTLIATANQGSEATYESGFVIDKFPISRPNLTFSTLTVSNMSPEDSSIYLCSVQAWGGGPEAFFGQGTRLTVV.

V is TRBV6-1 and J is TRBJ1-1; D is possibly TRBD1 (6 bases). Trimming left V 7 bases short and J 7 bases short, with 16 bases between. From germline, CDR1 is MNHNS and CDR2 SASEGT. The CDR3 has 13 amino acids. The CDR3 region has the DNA TGTGCCAGCAACCCTACCCTGGACAGTGAAGCTTTCTTT. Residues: CASNPTLDSEAFF.

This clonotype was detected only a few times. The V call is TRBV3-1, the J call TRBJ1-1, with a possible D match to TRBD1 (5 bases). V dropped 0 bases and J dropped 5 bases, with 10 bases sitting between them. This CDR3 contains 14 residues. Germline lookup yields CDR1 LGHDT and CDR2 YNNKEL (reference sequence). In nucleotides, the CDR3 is TGTGCCAGCAGCCAAGATTTGGCAGGGACTGAAGCTTTCTTT. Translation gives CASSQDLAGTEAFF.

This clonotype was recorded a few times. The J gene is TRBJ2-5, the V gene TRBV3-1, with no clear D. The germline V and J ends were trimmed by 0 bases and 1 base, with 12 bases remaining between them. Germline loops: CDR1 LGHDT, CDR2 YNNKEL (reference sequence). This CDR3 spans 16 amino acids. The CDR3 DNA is TGTGCCAGCAGCCAAGAGTTGGACGCCGCCCAAGAGACCCAGTACTTC. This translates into CASSQELDAAQETQYF.

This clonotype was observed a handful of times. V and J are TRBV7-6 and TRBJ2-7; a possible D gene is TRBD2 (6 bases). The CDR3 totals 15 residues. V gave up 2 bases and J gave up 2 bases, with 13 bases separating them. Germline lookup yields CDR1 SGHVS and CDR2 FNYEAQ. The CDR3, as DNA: TGTGCCAGCAGCTTAAACCCGGACTATACCTACGAGCAGTACTTC. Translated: CASSLNPDYTYEQYF.

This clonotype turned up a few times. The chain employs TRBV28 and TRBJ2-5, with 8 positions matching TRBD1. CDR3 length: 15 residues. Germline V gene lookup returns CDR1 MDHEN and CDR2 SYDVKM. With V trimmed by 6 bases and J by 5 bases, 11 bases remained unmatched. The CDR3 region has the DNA TGTGCCAGCAGCCCCCTGGACAGGGAGGAGGAGACCCAGTACTTC. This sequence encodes CASSPLDREEETQYF.

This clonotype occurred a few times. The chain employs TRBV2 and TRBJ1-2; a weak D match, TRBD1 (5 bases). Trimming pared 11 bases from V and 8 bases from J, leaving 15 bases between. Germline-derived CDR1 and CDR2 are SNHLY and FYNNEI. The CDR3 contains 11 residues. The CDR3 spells CAGEGTHGYTF. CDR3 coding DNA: TGTGCCGGTGAGGGGACTCACGGCTACACCTTC.

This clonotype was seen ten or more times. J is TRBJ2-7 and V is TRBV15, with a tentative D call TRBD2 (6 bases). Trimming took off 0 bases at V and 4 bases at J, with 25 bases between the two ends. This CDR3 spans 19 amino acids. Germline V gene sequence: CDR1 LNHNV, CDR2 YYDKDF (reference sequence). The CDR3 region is CATSRDRTQIPGTAYEQYF. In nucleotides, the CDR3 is TGTGCCACCAGCAGAGACAGAACTCAAATTCCCGGGACTGCTTACGAGCAGTACTTC.

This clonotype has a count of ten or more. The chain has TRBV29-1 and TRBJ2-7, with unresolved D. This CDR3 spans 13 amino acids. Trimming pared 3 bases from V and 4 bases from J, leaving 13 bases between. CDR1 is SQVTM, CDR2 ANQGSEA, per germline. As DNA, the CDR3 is TGCAGCGTTGAGTTCGGCAGCACTTACGAGCAGTACTTC. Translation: CSVEFGSTYEQYF.

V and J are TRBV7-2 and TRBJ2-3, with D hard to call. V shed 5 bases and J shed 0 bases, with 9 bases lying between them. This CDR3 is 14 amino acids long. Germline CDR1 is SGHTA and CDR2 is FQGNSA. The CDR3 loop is CASSKVDSTDTQYF. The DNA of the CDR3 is TGTGCCAGCAGCAAAGTTGACAGCACAGATACGCAGTATTTT.